This T cell receptor beta chain was found in a study of T-cell memory formation after mild COVID-19. Findings and limits, study-wide: Clones shrinking from day 15 to 85 showed even CD4/CD8 mixes; later expanders tilted CD4+. The study detected some responding clones in pre-infection memory, suggesting cross-reactive memory joined.

A single record per CDR3 protein comes from TCRdb applying MiXCR to the 5' RACE reads. The sample has about 110,000 distinct CDR3 sequences; about a sixth are singletons. About this clonotype: Its specificity is not known.

Sequencing was performed on PBMCs or a T cell subset sorted from them (not recorded which). The source is a man aged 18 to 35 who had mild COVID-19 (a few samples of this study predate the infection). Cell type and time point are not known.

In nucleotides, the CDR3 is TGCGCCAGCAGCTTGGGACGGATTAATGAAAAACTGTTTTTT. Protein: CASSLGRINEKLFF. The rearrangement links TRBV5-1 to TRBJ1-4; D unresolved. Deletions cut 0 bases from V and 4 bases from J, with 7 bases between. The CDR3 covers 14 residues. CDR1 is SGHRS and CDR2 is YFSETQ in the germline V gene.